The clone carrying this T cell receptor (beta chain) was seen only a few times. No antigen is known for it. The sample originates from a study of T cell responses to AZD1222 COVID-19 vaccine. Notes on the study in general: A rise in Spike-specific TCR breadth and depth followed two AZD1222 doses.

V dropped 1 base and J dropped 6; count of bases not matched to a gene: 9. The CDR3 extends over 15 amino acids. CDR1 is SGHKS, CDR2 YYEKEE, per germline (reference sequence). The data were produced by immunoSEQ multiplex PCR, yet TCRdb's version contains in-frame clones alone and is incomplete. This sample has under 85,000 clones, with around nine tenths found just once. This receptor was obtained from an adult in good health. This chain connects TRBV5-5 to TRBJ1-2; 7 nucleotides align to TRBD1. Material: peripheral blood, obtained on day 0 of AZD1222 vaccination. The CDR3 spells CASSLLRGRGDGYTF. The CDR3, as DNA: TGTGCCAGCAGCTTGTTAAGGGGGCGCGGGGATGGCTACACCTTC.